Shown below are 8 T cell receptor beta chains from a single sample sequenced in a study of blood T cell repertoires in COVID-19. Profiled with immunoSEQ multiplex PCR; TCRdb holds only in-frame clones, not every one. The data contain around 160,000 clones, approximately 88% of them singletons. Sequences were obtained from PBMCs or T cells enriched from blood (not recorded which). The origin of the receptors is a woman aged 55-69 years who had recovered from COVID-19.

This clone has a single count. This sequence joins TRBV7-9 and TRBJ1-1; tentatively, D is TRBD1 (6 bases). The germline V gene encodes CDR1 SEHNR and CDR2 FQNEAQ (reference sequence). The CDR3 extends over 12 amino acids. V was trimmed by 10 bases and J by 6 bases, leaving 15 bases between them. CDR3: CANEAGGPEAFF. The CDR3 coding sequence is TGTGCCAACGAGGCGGGGGGCCCTGAAGCTTTCTTT.

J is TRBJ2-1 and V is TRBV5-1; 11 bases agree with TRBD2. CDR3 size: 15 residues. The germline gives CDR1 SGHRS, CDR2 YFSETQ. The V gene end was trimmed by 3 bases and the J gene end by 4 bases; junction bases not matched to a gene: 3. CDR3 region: CASSSGLAAYNEQFF. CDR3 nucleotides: TGCGCCAGCAGCTCGGGACTAGCGGCTTACAATGAGCAGTTCTTC.

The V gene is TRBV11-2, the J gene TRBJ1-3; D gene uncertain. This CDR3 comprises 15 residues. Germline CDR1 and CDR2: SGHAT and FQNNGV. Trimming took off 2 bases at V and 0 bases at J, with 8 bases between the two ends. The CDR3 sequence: CASSLSLSSGNTIYF. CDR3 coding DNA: TGTGCCAGCAGCTTATCACTGAGCTCTGGAAACACCATATATTTT.

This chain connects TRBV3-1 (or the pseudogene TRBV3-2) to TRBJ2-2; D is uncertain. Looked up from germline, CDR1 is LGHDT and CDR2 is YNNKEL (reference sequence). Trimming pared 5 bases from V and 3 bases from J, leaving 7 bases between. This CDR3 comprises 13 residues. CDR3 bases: TGTGCCAGCAGCATGGCGGACACCGGGGAGCTGTTTTTT. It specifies CASSMADTGELFF.

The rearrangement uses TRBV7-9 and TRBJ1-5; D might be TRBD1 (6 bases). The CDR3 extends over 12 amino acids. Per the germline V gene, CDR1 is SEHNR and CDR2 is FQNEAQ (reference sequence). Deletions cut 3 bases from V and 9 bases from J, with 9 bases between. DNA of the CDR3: TGTGCCAGCAGCTTCCTGGACAGGCCCCAGCATTTT. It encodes CASSFLDRPQHF.

The CDR3 loop is CASSRTSNQPQHF. The DNA for the CDR3 is TGTGCCAGCAGCCGTACAAGTAATCAGCCCCAGCATTTT. The rearrangement uses TRBV5-6 and TRBJ1-5; D is uncertain. V was clipped by 4 bases and J by 4 bases, with 9 bases between them. The CDR3 is made up of 13 amino acids. The germline CDR1 and CDR2 sequences are SGHDT and YYEEEE.

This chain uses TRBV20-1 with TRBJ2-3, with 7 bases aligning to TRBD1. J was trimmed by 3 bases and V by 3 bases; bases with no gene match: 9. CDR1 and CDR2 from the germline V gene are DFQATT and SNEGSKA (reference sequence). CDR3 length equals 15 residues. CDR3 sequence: CSASRAGGLTDTQYF. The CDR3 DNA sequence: TGCAGTGCTAGTAGGGCAGGGGGTTTGACAGATACGCAGTATTTT.

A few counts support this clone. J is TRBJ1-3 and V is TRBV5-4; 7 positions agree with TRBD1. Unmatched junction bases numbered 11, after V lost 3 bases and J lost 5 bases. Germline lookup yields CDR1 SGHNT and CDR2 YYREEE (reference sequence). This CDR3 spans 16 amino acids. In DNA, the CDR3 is TGTGCCAGCAGCTCTAGACAGGGAAGAGATAGAAACACCATATATTTT. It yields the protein CASSSRQGRDRNTIYF.